Below are 21 T cell receptor beta chains sequenced from a single sample in a study of blood T cell repertoires in COVID-19. TCRdb keeps only in-frame clones here, not all; method: immunoSEQ multiplex PCR. The table has about 110,000 clones, 80% to 95% seen once; the top ten hold more than 0.9%. Sequences were obtained from peripheral blood. The receptors come from a woman in her 30s with acute or convalescent COVID-19.

The chain carries TRBV5-6 and TRBJ1-5; D is perhaps TRBD1 (6 bases). Trimming removed 0 bases from V and 0 bases from J, with 16 bases in between. Germline CDR1 and CDR2: SGHDT and YYEEEE. The CDR3 runs 18 residues. The CDR3 loop is CASSLAGLGADSNQPQHF. The CDR3 region has the DNA TGTGCCAGCAGCTTGGCCGGTCTGGGGGCCGATAGCAATCAGCCCCAGCATTTT.

The chain is built from TRBV7-2 and TRBJ2-7; tentatively, D is TRBD1 (6 bases). CDR3 length: 14 residues. CDR1 SGHTA and CDR2 FQGNSA come from the germline V gene. V dropped 1 base and J dropped 5 bases, with 12 bases sitting between them. CDR3 in DNA: TGTGCCAGCAGCTTAGAACAGGGTTCTCACGAGCAGTACTTC. Its translation is CASSLEQGSHEQYF.

The chain combines TRBV11-3 with TRBJ2-1; TRBD1 matches 9 bases. V was clipped by 5 bases and J by 3 bases; unmatched bases: 2. Germline CDR1 and CDR2: SGHNT and YENEEA. The CDR3 covers 14 residues. The DNA of the CDR3 is TGTGCCAGCAGCCCGGGACAGGGCTACAATGAGCAGTTCTTC. Protein: CASSPGQGYNEQFF.

The V and J genes are TRBV9 and TRBJ2-3, with D possibly being TRBD1 (5 bases). Trimming cost V 2 bases and J 2 bases, with 15 bases left between them. The CDR3 loop spans 16 amino acids. Germline values: CDR1 SGDLS, CDR2 YYNGEE. In DNA form, the CDR3 reads TGTGCCAGCAGCGTCGACAGTCTCCTTTCCACAGATACGCAGTATTTT. Encoded protein: CASSVDSLLSTDTQYF.

The J gene is TRBJ2-2, the V gene TRBV20-1, with a possible D match to TRBD2 (6 bases). Trimming took off 3 bases at V and 1 base at J, with 9 bases between the two ends. This CDR3 is 14 amino acids long. Germline values: CDR1 DFQATT, CDR2 SNEGSKA (reference sequence). CDR3 DNA sequence: TGCAGTGCTAGTGGAGGGCTGAACACCGGGGAGCTGTTTTTT. The encoded protein is CSASGGLNTGELFF.

The chain joins TRBV7-9 to TRBJ2-3; 9 bases match TRBD2. J lost 1 base, V lost 1 base, and 0 bases had no gene match. The CDR3 contains 15 residues. Germline CDR1 and CDR2: SEHNR and FQNEAQ (reference sequence). CDR3 bases: TGTGCCAGCAGCTTAGTAGCGGGGGGCACAGATACGCAGTATTTT. This codes for CASSLVAGGTDTQYF.

The V and J genes are TRBV7-9 and TRBJ1-6; D not certain. The germline V gene encodes CDR1 SEHNR and CDR2 FQNEAQ (reference sequence). The CDR3 is 16 residues long. The V end was cut by 1 base, the J end by 7 bases, with 14 bases between. The chain's CDR3 is CASSLVLTAGNSPLHF. For the CDR3, the DNA is TGTGCCAGCAGCTTAGTACTTACTGCAGGAAATTCACCCCTCCACTTT.

This clone was counted a few times. The chain joins TRBV3-1 (or the pseudogene TRBV3-2) to TRBJ1-5; TRBD1 might be the D (5 bases). The germline V gene encodes CDR1 LGHDT and CDR2 YNNKEL (reference sequence). Between the trimmed V and J ends, which lost 1 base and 0 bases, there was a span of 10 bases. The CDR3 sequence is 16 residues long. CDR3: CASSQGRQHSNQPQHF. For the CDR3, the DNA is TGTGCCAGCAGCCAAGGGAGACAGCATAGCAATCAGCCCCAGCATTTT.

The chain carries TRBV5-4 and TRBJ2-6; possible D gene TRBD2, 5 bases. CDR3 length: 19 residues. Trimming removed 6 bases from V and 0 bases from J, with 22 bases in between. Germline V lookup: CDR1 SGHNT, CDR2 YYREEE (reference sequence). The CDR3 DNA sequence: TGTGCCAGCACCATTCCCCAACTTAGCGTAAGCTCTGGGGCCAACGTCCTGACTTTC. Translated: CASTIPQLSVSSGANVLTF.

The chain joins TRBV30 to TRBJ2-7; D unresolved. Trimming stripped 5 bases from V and 2 bases from J, with 16 bases between. This CDR3 contains 14 residues. Germline lookup yields CDR1 GTSNPN and CDR2 SVGIG (reference sequence). CDR3 nucleotide sequence: TGTGCCTGGGACCTCAGTCGATCGACCTACGAGCAGTACTTC. Translated, it gives CAWDLSRSTYEQYF.

This chain uses TRBV5-6 with TRBJ1-1; 8 nucleotides match TRBD1. The CDR3 sequence is 15 residues long. Germline V lookup: CDR1 SGHDT, CDR2 YYEEEE. The ends lost 7 bases at V and 0 bases at J; junction bases unmatched: 8. The CDR3 reads CASHTGGVLNTEAFF. In DNA form, the CDR3 reads TGTGCCAGCCACACAGGGGGGGTTTTGAACACTGAAGCTTTCTTT.

V gene TRBV12-3 or TRBV12-4 combines with J gene TRBJ1-2, with a possible D match to TRBD1 (5 bases). The CDR3 extends over 11 amino acids. The V end was cut by 6 bases, the J end by 7 bases, with 9 bases between. The CDR3 is CASRQGSGYTF. CDR3 sequence (DNA): TGTGCCAGCAGGCAGGGCTCTGGCTACACCTTC.

The chain is built from TRBV12-5 and TRBJ2-1; D not certain. Trimming shortened V by 0 bases and J by 4 bases, and 7 bases separated the two germline ends. The CDR3 length is 14 residues. Per germline, CDR1 LGHNT and CDR2 FRNRAP. The CDR3 DNA reads TGTGCTAGTGGTTTGGTAAACAGTTACAATGAGCAGTTCTTC. Amino acid sequence: CASGLVNSYNEQFF.

The chain carries TRBV4-2 and TRBJ2-3; 10 nucleotides line up with TRBD2. CDR3 length equals 16 residues. Looked up from germline, CDR1 is LGHNA and CDR2 is YNFKEQ. V gave up 5 bases and J gave up 4 bases; unmatched junction bases: 9. The CDR3 DNA is TGTGCCAGCAGCTTTCGGACTAGCGGAGGGGCAGATACGCAGTATTTT. Translated, it gives CASSFRTSGGADTQYF.

A note on this clone: The same CDR3 arises from other DNA sequences in this sample as well. This chain links TRBV30 with TRBJ1-5; TRBD1 matches at 8 bases. The CDR3 consists of 15 residues. V gave up 0 bases and J gave up 4 bases; unmatched junction bases: 5. In germline, CDR1 is GTSNPN, CDR2 SVGIG (reference sequence). The CDR3 bases are TGTGCCTGGAGTGTACGCCGACAGGGGAATCAGCCCCAGCATTTT. Its protein product is CAWSVRRQGNQPQHF.

V and J are TRBV19 and TRBJ2-7; 9 positions agree with TRBD1. This CDR3 comprises 16 residues. Germline V gives CDR1 LNHDA, CDR2 SQIVND (reference sequence). After removal of 6 bases from V and 0 bases from J, the junction contained 9 bases not matched to a gene. The CDR3 sequence is CASRITGTGNSYEQYF. Here the CDR3 DNA reads TGTGCCAGTAGAATCACCGGGACAGGGAACTCCTACGAGCAGTACTTC. Complete variable domain (other parts from reference TRBV19 and TRBJ2-7): DGGITQSPKYLFRKEGQNVTLSCEQNLNHDAMYWYRQDPGQGLRLIYYSQIVNDFQKGDIAEGYSVSREKKESFPLTVTSAQKNPTAFYLCASRITGTGNSYEQYFGPGTRLTVT.

The genes are TRBV28 and TRBJ2-3, with a possible D match to TRBD2 (5 bases). This CDR3 spans 16 amino acids. The V end lost 6 bases, the J end lost 0 bases, and 16 bases lay between the germline ends. CDR1 is MDHEN, CDR2 SYDVKM, per germline. The DNA of the CDR3 is TGTGCCAGCAGAGGTGAGGGCGTTTCTAGCACAGATACGCAGTATTTT. Amino acids: CASRGEGVSSTDTQYF.

The rearrangement links TRBV2 to TRBJ2-1; tentatively, D is TRBD1 (5 bases). CDR1 SNHLY and CDR2 FYNNEI come from the germline V gene. The CDR3 covers 12 residues. Trimming took 6 bases from V and 5 from J, leaving 8 bases between them. Here the CDR3 reads CASRQTDNEQFF. DNA for the CDR3: TGTGCCAGCAGGCAGACAGACAATGAGCAGTTCTTC. The whole variable domain, filled in from reference TRBV2 and TRBJ2-1, reads EPEVTQTPSHQVTQMGQEVILRCVPISNHLYFYWYRQILGQKVEFLVSFYNNEISEKSEIFDDQFSVERPDGSNFTLKIRSTKLEDSAMYFCASRQTDNEQFFGPGTRLTVL.

The chain employs TRBV28 and TRBJ2-7, with 12 bases aligning to TRBD1. This CDR3 has 14 residues. Looked up from germline, CDR1 is MDHEN and CDR2 is SYDVKM. V dropped 6 bases and J dropped 4; count of bases not matched to a gene: 4. This CDR3 reads CASRTGQGAYEQYF. In DNA, the CDR3 is TGTGCCAGCAGGACGGGACAGGGGGCTTACGAGCAGTACTTC.

The chain carries TRBV11-3 and TRBJ2-7; D is perhaps TRBD1 (5 bases). Germline V gives CDR1 SGHNT, CDR2 YENEEA. The ends were cut back, 4 bases at V and 4 bases at J, with 26 bases in the middle. The CDR3 is 18 residues long. Here the CDR3 reads CASSSSRQGNLVGYEQYF. The DNA for the CDR3 is TGTGCCAGCAGCTCAAGCAGGCAGGGAAATTTGGTCGGGTACGAGCAGTACTTC.

V usage is TRBV5-4 and J usage is TRBJ2-1; 13 bases are shared with TRBD2. With V trimmed by 2 bases and J by 5 bases, 4 bases remained unmatched. Germline assignment: CDR1 SGHNT and CDR2 YYREEE (reference sequence). This CDR3 is built from 16 residues. CDR3 bases: TGTGCCAGCAGCTTACCCGGGACTAGCGGGAACAATGAGCAGTTCTTC. It yields the protein CASSLPGTSGNNEQFF.